A single TCR beta chain is shown here with its context. Its specificity is unknown. The sample is drawn from a study of identical twins. Study-wide points: Twin sharing of out-of-frame TCR alpha was underestimated by models in monozygotic pairs.

MiXCR was run by TCRdb on the 5' RACE reads, yielding one entry per CDR3 protein. This sample yields approximately 690,000 distinct CDR3 sequences, of which 5.5% to 6.5% are seen a single time; approximately 1.6% belongs to the top ten. Looked up from germline, CDR1 is DFQATT and CDR2 is SNEGSKA (reference sequence). V lost 2 bases, J lost 9 bases, and 11 bases stayed unmatched. The CDR3 spans 15 residues. The V call is TRBV20-1, the J call TRBJ2-1, with 9 bases identical to TRBD1. The sequence came from a man between 18 and 29 years old in good health. Sequenced: naive T cells sorted from blood. The CDR3 region has the DNA TGCAGTGCTAGACCTGGGACAGGGCGACGATCTGAGCAGTTCTTC. Amino acids: CSARPGTGRRSEQFF.